The clone carrying this TCR beta chain has more than one count but fewer than ten. PBMCs, at least 7 million per sample, were isolated. Per sample, at least 5.5 micrograms of total RNA were extracted. The data were obtained in a study of blood T cells in healthy people across ages. Germline lookup yields CDR1 DFQATT and CDR2 SNEGSKA (reference sequence). Trimming left V 3 bases short and J 8 bases short, with 14 bases between. This CDR3 spans 13 amino acids. A second PCR, run for roughly 7 to 12 cycles, used a sample-barcoded 5' primer plus a J-beta primer mix. TCRdb re-analysed the 5' RACE reads in MiXCR, keeping a single row per CDR3 protein. The table lists fewer than 2 million distinct CDR3 sequences, roughly 43% of them singletons.

This chain links TRBV20-1 with TRBJ2-1; D might be TRBD1 (5 bases). Sequenced sample: blood. This sequence was found in a human donor in good health. For the CDR3, the DNA is TGCAGTGCTAGCCCTAGGGTGGGGCATGAGCAGTTCTTC. It translates to CSASPRVGHEQFF.